Listed below are T cell receptor beta chains from one sample, sequenced in a study of blood T cells in healthy people across ages. TCRdb processed the 5' RACE reads anew with MiXCR; each CDR3 protein has one entry. The sample holds about 1,000,000 distinct CDR3 sequences, over 35% seen once. Material: blood. Receptors originate from a woman aged 55 to 70 in good health. Both conserved end residues are part of each CDR3. Fields, in order: clone size, V gene, D gene, J gene, CDR3 protein, CDR3 DNA. D genes are given only for firm matches. Clone size is stated in some rows and not others, as once, few, many or a class when expanded.

clone size: .
V gene: TRBV5-1
D gene: .
J gene: TRBJ2-7
CDR3 protein: CASSSGALVDEQYF
CDR3 DNA: TGCGCCAGCAGTTCGGGGGCATTAGTCGACGAGCAGTACTTC

clone size: few
V gene: TRBV7-9
D gene: TRBD2
J gene: TRBJ2-1
CDR3 protein: CASSGGLAGVNEQFF
CDR3 DNA: TGTGCCAGCAGCGGGGGACTAGCGGGAGTGAATGAGCAGTTCTTC

clone size: .
V gene: TRBV4-1
D gene: .
J gene: TRBJ2-4
CDR3 protein: CASSQGQGPGLAKNIQYF
CDR3 DNA: TGCGCCAGCAGCCAAGGGCAGGGGCCGGGTTTAGCCAAAAACATTCAGTACTTC

clone size: once
V gene: TRBV4-2
D gene: .
J gene: TRBJ2-5
CDR3 protein: CASSQEGASAGLYNEQYF
CDR3 DNA: TGTGCCAGCAGCCAAGAAGGAGCTAGCGCGGGTTTATACAATGAGCAGTACTTC

clone size: .
V gene: TRBV28
D gene: .
J gene: TRBJ2-7
CDR3 protein: CASSPPGENRKQYF
CDR3 DNA: TGTGCCAGCAGCCCCCCGGGGGAGAACAGAAAGCAGTACTTC

clone size: .
V gene: TRBV18
D gene: TRBD2
J gene: TRBJ2-1
CDR3 protein: CASSKAGEESEQFF
CDR3 DNA: TGTGCCAGCTCGAAAGCGGGAGAGGAAAGTGAGCAGTTCTTC

clone size: .
V gene: TRBV7-9
D gene: .
J gene: TRBJ1-5
CDR3 protein: CASSPSPAQPDSNQPQHF
CDR3 DNA: TGTGCCAGCAGCCCGTCACCAGCCCAGCCTGACAGCAATCAGCCCCAGCATTTT

clone size: .
V gene: TRBV4-1
D gene: TRBD2
J gene: TRBJ2-1
CDR3 protein: CASRFRGLAGGDSYNEQFF
CDR3 DNA: TGCGCCAGCAGATTCCGGGGACTAGCGGGGGGGGACTCCTACAATGAGCAGTTCTTC

clone size: few
V gene: TRBV7-9
D gene: .
J gene: TRBJ2-7
CDR3 protein: CASSDNKGGRYEQYF
CDR3 DNA: TGTGCCAGCAGCGACAATAAAGGAGGTAGATACGAGCAGTACTTC

clone size: .
V gene: TRBV11-2
D gene: .
J gene: TRBJ2-4
CDR3 protein: CASSRQMVKNIQYF
CDR3 DNA: TGTGCCAGCAGTCGGCAGATGGTCAAAAACATTCAGTACTTC

clone size: .
V gene: TRBV15
D gene: TRBD1
J gene: TRBJ2-7
CDR3 protein: CATSSGTGVHEQYF
CDR3 DNA: TGTGCCACCAGCTCCGGGACAGGGGTCCACGAGCAGTACTTC

clone size: few
V gene: TRBV7-3
D gene: TRBD2
J gene: TRBJ2-3
CDR3 protein: CASSPQGLAGGTETTQYF
CDR3 DNA: TGTGCCAGCAGCCCCCAGGGACTAGCGGGAGGCACCGAGACCACTCAGTATTTT

clone size: once
V gene: TRBV4-1
D gene: TRBD2
J gene: TRBJ2-1
CDR3 protein: CASSQEGGRPYNEQFF
CDR3 DNA: TGCGCCAGCAGCCAAGAAGGCGGGAGGCCCTACAATGAGCAGTTCTTC

clone size: .
V gene: TRBV29-1
D gene: .
J gene: TRBJ2-1
CDR3 protein: CSVEAGTHSGNEQFF
CDR3 DNA: TGCAGCGTTGAGGCCGGGACTCACTCCGGGAATGAGCAGTTCTTC

clone size: .
V gene: TRBV9
D gene: TRBD2
J gene: TRBJ2-1
CDR3 protein: CASSTSGGTYNEQFF
CDR3 DNA: TGTGCCAGCAGCACTAGCGGGGGGACTTACAATGAGCAGTTCTTC

clone size: once
V gene: TRBV5-6
D gene: .
J gene: TRBJ2-4
CDR3 protein: CAGSLGSIVQYF
CDR3 DNA: TGTGCCGGCAGCTTGGGATCGATTGTTCAGTACTTC

clone size: .
V gene: TRBV14
D gene: .
J gene: TRBJ2-7
CDR3 protein: CASSHWRGSDYEQYF
CDR3 DNA: TGTGCCAGCAGCCACTGGCGGGGCTCCGACTACGAGCAGTACTTC

clone size: .
V gene: TRBV20-1
D gene: TRBD2
J gene: TRBJ2-5
CDR3 protein: CSARTSGNYQETQYF
CDR3 DNA: TGCAGTGCCAGGACTAGCGGGAACTACCAAGAGACCCAGTACTTC

clone size: few
V gene: TRBV7-6
D gene: .
J gene: TRBJ2-4
CDR3 protein: CASSLRGGAREQYF
CDR3 DNA: TGTGCCAGCAGCTTACGTGGGGGGGCGCGGGAGCAGTACTTC

clone size: .
V gene: TRBV5-1
D gene: TRBD2
J gene: TRBJ2-1
CDR3 protein: CASTGAGSGRALTYNEQFF
CDR3 DNA: TGCGCCAGCACTGGCGCAGGTAGCGGGAGGGCCCTCACCTACAATGAGCAGTTCTTC

clone size: few
V gene: TRBV27
D gene: .
J gene: TRBJ2-5
CDR3 protein: CASSYGLGEETQYF
CDR3 DNA: TGTGCCAGCAGTTACGGACTCGGTGAAGAGACCCAGTACTTC

clone size: .
V gene: TRBV2
D gene: TRBD2
J gene: TRBJ2-7
CDR3 protein: CASSGLAGYNEQYF
CDR3 DNA: TGTGCCAGCAGTGGCCTAGCGGGTTACAATGAGCAGTACTTC

clone size: many
V gene: TRBV6-6
D gene: .
J gene: TRBJ2-7
CDR3 protein: CASSYSRTASYEQYF
CDR3 DNA: TGTGCCAGCAGTTACTCGAGGACGGCCTCCTACGAGCAGTACTTC

clone size: .
V gene: TRBV2
D gene: TRBD2
J gene: TRBJ2-1
CDR3 protein: CASSGREGLTNEQFF
CDR3 DNA: TGTGCCAGCAGCGGGCGGGAGGGCCTAACGAATGAGCAGTTCTTC

clone size: .
V gene: TRBV20-1
D gene: TRBD1
J gene: TRBJ1-4
CDR3 protein: CSAIPGQRDEKLFF
CDR3 DNA: TGCAGTGCCATCCCGGGACAGAGGGATGAAAAACTGTTTTTT

clone size: .
V gene: TRBV20-1
D gene: TRBD2
J gene: TRBJ2-1
CDR3 protein: CSARTSGSVFEQFF
CDR3 DNA: TGCAGTGCCCGGACTAGCGGGAGTGTTTTTGAGCAGTTCTTC

clone size: many
V gene: TRBV9
D gene: .
J gene: TRBJ2-3
CDR3 protein: CASSRGSSTDTQYF
CDR3 DNA: TGTGCCAGCAGCCGCGGGTCTAGCACAGATACGCAGTATTTT

clone size: few
V gene: TRBV5-1
D gene: .
J gene: TRBJ2-4
CDR3 protein: CASSLRGPENIQYF
CDR3 DNA: TGCGCCAGCAGCTTAAGGGGCCCAGAAAACATTCAGTACTTC

clone size: .
V gene: TRBV3-1
D gene: .
J gene: TRBJ2-5
CDR3 protein: CASSPFPGNQETQYF
CDR3 DNA: TGTGCCAGCAGCCCCTTTCCGGGAAACCAAGAGACCCAGTACTTC